A single sample is the source of the 7 T cell receptor beta chains below, sequenced in a study of technical replicates of blood from several donors. The method was immunoSEQ multiplex PCR; TCRdb's version includes in-frame clones alone and lacks a portion of them. The table lists nearly 80,000 clones, 90% to 95% of them singletons, with 0.35% to 0.45% in the top ten. Material: T cells isolated from PBMCs. The receptors were sampled from a human donor in good health.

DNA for the CDR3: TGTGCCAGCTCACCACCGACAAGGATGAACACTGAAGCTTTCTTT. Amino acids: CASSPPTRMNTEAFF. The rearrangement links TRBV18 to TRBJ1-1; D is uncertain. Trimming took off 0 bases at V and 0 bases at J, with 8 bases between the two ends. Per germline, CDR1 KGHSH and CDR2 LQKENI. The CDR3 is made up of 15 amino acids. The variable domain in full, with the rest retrieved from reference TRBV18 and TRBJ1-1, is NAGVMQNPRHLVRRRGQEARLRCSPMKGHSHVYWYRQLPEEGLKFMVYLQKENIIDESGMPKERFSAEFPKEGPSILRIQQVVRGDSAAYFCASSPPTRMNTEAFFGQGTRLTVV.

The chain uses TRBV27 and TRBJ2-1, with 13 nucleotides matching TRBD2. The CDR3 has 17 residues. The trim removed 5 bases at V and 7 bases at J, leaving 11 bases unmatched. Per the germline V gene, CDR1 is MNHEY and CDR2 is SMNVEV (reference sequence). CDR3: CASSTRTSGSFVNEQFF. The CDR3 DNA reads as TGTGCCAGCAGTACACGGACTAGCGGGAGTTTTGTGAATGAGCAGTTCTTC.

The chain employs TRBV5-6 and TRBJ2-7; D perhaps matches TRBD1 (5 bases). This CDR3 contains 16 residues. Between the trimmed V and J ends, which lost 4 bases and 2 bases, there was a span of 19 bases. Germline values: CDR1 SGHDT, CDR2 YYEEEE. The CDR3 reads CASSQGLTRIAYEQYF. The CDR3 DNA follows: TGTGCCAGCAGCCAGGGCCTCACCCGAATAGCCTACGAGCAGTACTTC.

In this sample, this clone turned up once. The J gene is TRBJ2-3, the V gene TRBV7-9; D call uncertain. Trimming stripped 6 bases from V and 4 bases from J, with 8 bases between. Germline loops: CDR1 SEHNR, CDR2 FQNEAQ (reference sequence). The CDR3 extends over 12 amino acids. The CDR3 reads CASSSMPDTQYF. The CDR3 nucleotides are TGTGCCAGCAGTTCTATGCCAGATACGCAGTATTTT. The variable domain in full, with the rest retrieved from reference TRBV7-9 and TRBJ2-3, is DTGVSQNPRHKITKRGQNVTFRCDPISEHNRLYWYRQTLGQGPEFLTYFQNEAQLEKSRLLSDRFSAERPKGSFSTLEIQRTEQGDSAMYLCASSSMPDTQYFGPGTRLTVL.

This clone was seen only once. J is TRBJ1-2 and V is TRBV25-1; 9 nucleotides align to TRBD1. Germline CDR1 MGHDK, CDR2 SYGVNS. The CDR3 totals 18 residues. Trimming took 4 bases from V and 0 from J; bases not matched to a gene: 12. The CDR3 sequence is CASSGPGQGKGANYGYTF. CDR3 in DNA: TGTGCCAGCAGTGGTCCGGGACAGGGTAAAGGAGCTAACTATGGCTACACCTTC.

This clone was seen a single time. J is TRBJ1-2 and V is TRBV13; maybe TRBD1 (5 bases). V was pared by 0 bases and J by 3 bases, with 11 bases between. This CDR3 contains 15 residues. Germline V gene sequence: CDR1 PRHDT, CDR2 FYEKMQ (reference sequence). The CDR3 sequence: CASSLGLDRYYGYTF. The CDR3 DNA is TGTGCCAGCAGCTTAGGGTTAGACAGATACTATGGCTACACCTTC.

This clone was observed once. The rearrangement links TRBV27 to TRBJ2-1, with 11 bases fitting TRBD2. Germline V gene sequence: CDR1 MNHEY, CDR2 SMNVEV (reference sequence). CDR3 size: 16 residues. Trimming cost V 5 bases and J 4 bases; bases outside gene matches: 7. Here the CDR3 reads CASSPLGTSGYNEQFF. CDR3 nucleotides: TGTGCCAGCAGTCCCCTAGGGACTAGCGGATACAATGAGCAGTTCTTC.